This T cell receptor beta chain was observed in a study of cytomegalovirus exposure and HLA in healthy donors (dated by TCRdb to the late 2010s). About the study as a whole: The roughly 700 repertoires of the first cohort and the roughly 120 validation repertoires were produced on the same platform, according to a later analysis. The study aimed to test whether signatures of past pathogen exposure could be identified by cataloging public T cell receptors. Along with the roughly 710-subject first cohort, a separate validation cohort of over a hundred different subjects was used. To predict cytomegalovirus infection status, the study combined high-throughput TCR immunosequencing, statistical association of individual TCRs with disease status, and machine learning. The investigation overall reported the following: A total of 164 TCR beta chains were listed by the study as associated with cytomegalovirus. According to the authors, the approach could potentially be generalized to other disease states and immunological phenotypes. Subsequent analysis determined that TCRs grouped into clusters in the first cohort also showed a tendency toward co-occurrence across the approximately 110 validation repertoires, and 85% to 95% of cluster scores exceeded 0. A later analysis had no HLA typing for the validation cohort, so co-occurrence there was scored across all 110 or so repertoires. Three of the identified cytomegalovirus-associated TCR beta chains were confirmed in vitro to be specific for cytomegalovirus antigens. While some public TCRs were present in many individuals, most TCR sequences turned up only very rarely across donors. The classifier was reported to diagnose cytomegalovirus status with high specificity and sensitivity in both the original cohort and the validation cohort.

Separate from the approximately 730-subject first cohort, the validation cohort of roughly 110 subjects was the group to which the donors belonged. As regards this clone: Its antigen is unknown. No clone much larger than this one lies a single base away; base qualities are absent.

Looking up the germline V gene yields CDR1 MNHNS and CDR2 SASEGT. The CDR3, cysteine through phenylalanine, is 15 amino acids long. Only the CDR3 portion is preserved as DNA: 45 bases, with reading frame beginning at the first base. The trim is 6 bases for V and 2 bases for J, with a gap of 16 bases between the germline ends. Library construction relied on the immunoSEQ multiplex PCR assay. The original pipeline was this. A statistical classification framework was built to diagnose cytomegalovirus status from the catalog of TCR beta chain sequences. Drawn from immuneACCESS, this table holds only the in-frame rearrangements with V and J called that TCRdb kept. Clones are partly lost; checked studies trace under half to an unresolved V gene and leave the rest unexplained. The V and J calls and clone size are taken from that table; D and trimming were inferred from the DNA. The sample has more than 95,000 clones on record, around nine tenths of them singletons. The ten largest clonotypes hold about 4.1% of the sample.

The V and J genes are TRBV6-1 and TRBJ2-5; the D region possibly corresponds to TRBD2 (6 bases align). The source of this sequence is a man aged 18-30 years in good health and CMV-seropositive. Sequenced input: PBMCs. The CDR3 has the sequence CASRFGGASQETQYF. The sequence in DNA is TGTGCCAGCAGGTTCGGAGGGGCGTCGCAAGAGACCCAGTACTTC.